What follows describes a single T cell receptor (beta chain). These data come from a study of Graves' ophthalmopathy and Graves' hyperthyroidism. Amplification from RNA transcripts yielded the TCR beta CDR3 regions. Scientists carried out first-round RT-PCR using HTBI primers and then a second-round multiplex PCR. TCRdb re-derived calls from the multiplex PCR reads in MiXCR, one entry per CDR3 protein. The data hold hundreds of thousands of distinct CDR3 sequences, with roughly 21% observed a single time. Germline V gene lookup returns CDR1 SQVTM and CDR2 ANQGSEA. There are 13 residues in the CDR3. Trimming took off 7 bases at V and 2 bases at J, with 14 bases between the two ends. Only newly diagnosed hyperthyroidism patients aged 18 to 65, with under 2 months' duration, were enrolled. Other autoimmune diseases, uncontrolled infections, pregnancy and lactation each led to patient exclusion. The PBMCs were taken from roughly 10 ml of fresh peripheral blood.

This TCR came from a woman between 18 and 29 years old with stable Graves' hyperthyroidism. This rearrangement joins TRBV29-1 to TRBJ1-1; D is perhaps TRBD1 (5 bases). The specimen was peripheral blood. Here the CDR3 reads CSAETGTNTEAFF. The CDR3 region has the DNA TGCAGCGCAGAAACAGGAACAAACACTGAAGCTTTCTTT.